This T cell receptor (beta chain) was identified during a study of OX40 agonist ivuxolimab in advanced cancers. Study details: It was ivuxolimab, an agonistic anti-OX40 (CD134) antibody, that patients were treated with. Three patients, one with hepatocellular carcinoma and two with cutaneous melanoma, achieved partial responses.

Libraries were prepared by immunoSEQ multiplex PCR; TCRdb keeps only in-frame clonotypes and omits some of them. This table holds 72,000 or so clones, approximately 84% found once. The source material was CD4+ or CD8+ T cells sorted from blood, sampled in a trial of the OX40 agonist ivuxolimab. The clonotype was recovered from an adult with an advanced solid tumor such as melanoma, head and neck, liver or kidney cancer.

CDR3 coding DNA: TGTGCCAGCAGTCCATGGACTAGCGGGGTTGGCTACAATGAGCAGTTCTTC. As protein: CASSPWTSGVGYNEQFF. The chain employs TRBV27 and TRBJ2-1; 12 nucleotides match TRBD2. CDR3 length: 17 amino acids. The trim removed 5 bases at V and 3 bases at J, leaving 8 bases unmatched. Looked up from germline, CDR1 is MNHEY and CDR2 is SMNVEV (reference sequence).